The clone carrying this T cell receptor (beta chain) was picked up a small number of times. Its antigen is unidentified. This sample was taken from a study of pediatric ulcerative colitis. Overall study context: Ulcerative colitis patients had pancolitis or left-sided colitis, with confirming histology.

Trimming took 4 bases from V and 3 from J; bases not matched to a gene: 5. The CDR3 length is 14 residues. Germline assignment: CDR1 SGHNT and CDR2 YYREEE (reference sequence). The study, taken as a whole, reports: Rectal repertoires separated controls, mild-moderate and acute severe colitis. Blood-rectal clonal overlap within each person was significantly higher in ulcerative colitis patients than controls.

Sequencing depth was up to 500,000 reads per sample. Clones were read by immunoSEQ multiplex PCR, and TCRdb kept only the in-frame ones, dropping some. The data contain 45,000 to 55,000 clones, roughly 79% of them singletons. Rectal tissue came from one to two pinch biopsies taken at colonoscopy. This clonotype originated in a girl aged 10-17 years with moderate ulcerative colitis. Sequencing was done on a sample of gut tissue. The rearrangement joins TRBV5-4 to TRBJ2-3; 7 positions agree with TRBD1. CDR3 sequence (DNA): TGTGCCAGCAGCCGGTCACAGGGGACAGATACGCAGTATTTT. Its protein product is CASSRSQGTDTQYF.